This T cell receptor beta chain derives from a study of spatial heterogeneity in lung cancer. About the research overall: Alpha-chain sequences were consistently detected in smaller numbers than beta-chain sequences. General observations from the study: Counts of expanded alpha and beta TCRs within tumors tracked the tumor nonsynonymous mutation count.

The germline gives CDR1 SGHRS, CDR2 YFSETQ. This CDR3 is 15 amino acids long. This clonotype showed up many times. Antigen specificity is unknown. At one boundary the junction diverges from the germline segment, which might be a read error. TCR cDNA molecules each had a unique molecular identifier. TCRdb re-called the 5' RACE reads with MiXCR, one entry per CDR3 protein. The sample lists about 16,000 distinct CDR3 sequences; about 6.5% were seen once. Specified time point: sample taken at primary tumor resection. Donors were fewer than 90 untreated early-stage non-small cell lung cancer patients. J is TRBJ2-2 and V is TRBV5-1, with D possibly matching TRBD2 (6 bases). The TCR sequence derives from a female donor with early-stage non-small cell lung cancer. The sequences come from lung tumor tissue, collected at surgery. The CDR3 DNA follows: TGCGCCAGCAGCTGGAGGGAAGCGAAAACCGGGGAGCTGTTTTTT. As protein: CASSWREAKTGELFF.